This T cell receptor (beta chain) stems from a study of T-cell reconstitution after alpha-beta-depleted transplantation in children. Study-wide findings and caveats: As was reported, about two months after transplant, alpha-beta T cells came from several hundred expanded graft clones. Newly made T cells mostly supplied T-cell counts and diversity one year after transplant.

This clonotype was detected only a few times. Its target is not known. Using unique molecular identifiers, the investigators prepared the TCRbeta library. TCRdb called the PCR reads again in MiXCR, with one record for every CDR3 protein. Counted here are 450,000 to 550,000 distinct CDR3 sequences, 11% occurring once; the ten biggest clones make up 14%. The CDR3 totals 15 residues. V was pared by 4 bases and J by 8 bases, with 18 bases between. From germline, CDR1 is MDHEN and CDR2 SYDVKM. This chain joins TRBV28 and TRBJ2-1; TRBD2 might be the D (5 bases). This sample comprised PBMCs, mostly from graft donor cells, obtained 180 days after TCRalphabeta/CD19-depleted stem cell transplant. This TCR derives from a female patient aged 2-15 years who had a stem cell transplant for aplastic anemia, so the T cells may come from the graft donor. The CDR3 protein is CASSSVGGEKDEQFF. CDR3 DNA sequence: TGTGCCAGCAGTTCCGTCGGTGGGGAGAAGGATGAGCAGTTCTTC.